Listed here are 7 T cell receptor beta chains from one sample, sequenced in a study of CD8 T cells in ankylosing spondylitis. TCRdb reprocessed the 5' RACE reads via MiXCR and lists one record per CDR3 protein. The profile shows 250,000 or so distinct CDR3 sequences, 15% to 20% of them singletons. Sample: blood, either unsorted or a sorted T cell fraction (not recorded which). The source is a male donor with ankylosing spondylitis or in good health (not recorded which).

The chain employs TRBV29-1 and TRBJ2-3; TRBD2 matches 12 bases. CDR1 and CDR2 from the germline V gene are SQVTM and ANQGSEA. V shed 3 bases, J shed 0 bases, and the junction held 7 bases outside the gene matches. This CDR3 is built from 17 residues. The CDR3 region is CSVEGSSGGASTDTQYF. The CDR3 DNA reads TGCAGCGTTGAGGGGTCTAGCGGGGGGGCTAGCACAGATACGCAGTATTTT.

This clonotype was picked up many times. The chain is built from TRBV29-1 and TRBJ2-7; D perhaps matches TRBD1 (6 bases). CDR3 length equals 15 residues. The V gene's germline CDR1 is SQVTM and CDR2 ANQGSEA. Trimming took off 4 bases at V and 3 bases at J, with 19 bases between the two ends. The CDR3 here is CSVALAGQMNYEQYF. The CDR3 DNA reads as TGCAGCGTTGCCTTAGCCGGACAGATGAACTACGAGCAGTACTTC.

This clonotype was observed a few times. The genes are TRBV7-6 and TRBJ1-1; 7 bases align to TRBD1. Germline V gene lookup returns CDR1 SGHVS and CDR2 FNYEAQ. The CDR3 contains 13 residues. The V and J ends lost 5 bases and 7 bases, in that order; junction bases with no gene match: 7. The CDR3: CASSPPGGLEAFF. Written as DNA, the CDR3 is TGTGCCAGCAGCCCCCCAGGGGGACTTGAAGCTTTCTTT.

This chain connects TRBV28 to TRBJ2-1; D remains unclear. The V end lost 1 base, the J end lost 3 bases, and 19 bases lay between the germline ends. In germline, CDR1 is MDHEN, CDR2 SYDVKM. The length of the CDR3 is 18 residues. The CDR3 loop reads CASSLYPTGSLIYNEQFF. DNA for the CDR3: TGTGCCAGCAGTTTATATCCCACCGGGTCCCTTATCTACAATGAGCAGTTCTTC. Using reference TRBV28 and TRBJ2-1 for the parts outside the CDR3, the full variable domain is DVKVTQSSRYLVKRTGEKVFLECVQDMDHENMFWYRQDPGLGLRLIYFSYDVKMKEKGDIPEGYSVSREKKERFSLILESASTNQTSMYLCASSLYPTGSLIYNEQFFGPGTRLTVL.

The chain combines TRBV5-6 with TRBJ2-7, with 9 bases lining up with TRBD2. Trimming cost V 4 bases and J 5 bases; bases outside gene matches: 10. Germline CDR1 is SGHDT and CDR2 is YYEEEE. CDR3 length: 15 residues. DNA of the CDR3: TGTGCCAGCAGCCCGGCCGCGGGAGGGCCCCACGAGCAGTACTTC. Protein: CASSPAAGGPHEQYF.

The CDR3 region is CSVDSGGLWGSEQFF. CDR3 nucleotides: TGCAGCGTTGACAGCGGGGGCCTTTGGGGAAGTGAGCAGTTCTTC. V is TRBV29-1 and J is TRBJ2-1; TRBD2 matches at 8 bases. The CDR3 covers 15 residues. V was clipped by 3 bases and J by 9 bases; unmatched bases: 13. Germline CDR1 and CDR2: SQVTM and ANQGSEA.

This clonotype was detected a few times. At one of its ends the junction is not consistent with the germline gene, which may arise from a read error. The rearrangement links TRBV12-3 or TRBV12-4 to TRBJ2-7; possible D gene TRBD2, 5 bases. The CDR3 runs 13 residues. Here the CDR3 reads CASSLAQTTETCF. CDR3 in DNA: TGTGCCAGCAGTTTAGCCCAGACTACCGAGACTTGCTTC.